Here is one T cell receptor beta chain with its context. Its antigen is still unknown. The donors were healthy bone marrow donors. Donors had nominal health at sampling but likely had unrecorded immune exposures. This entry comes from a study of cytomegalovirus exposure and HLA in healthy donors. Notes on the study in general: Reportedly, diagnosis of cytomegalovirus status by the classifier showed high specificity and sensitivity.

The CDR3 consists of 17 residues. The germline V and J ends were trimmed by 0 bases and 0 bases, with 13 bases remaining between them. Germline CDR1 LGHNA, CDR2 YNFKEQ. The PCR used 60 Vbeta and 13 Jbeta primers. Method: immunoSEQ multiplex PCR; TCRdb's copy keeps in-frame clones and lacks some. The repertoire holds roughly 190,000 clones, with about 80% as singletons. The sequenced sample consisted of PBMCs. The chain recombines TRBV4-2 with TRBJ2-3, with a weak D call TRBD1 (7 bases). This TCR came from a woman aged 45-65 years in good health and CMV-seronegative. Here the CDR3 reads CASSQELQGGSTDTQYF. CDR3 DNA sequence: TGTGCCAGCAGCCAAGAATTGCAGGGGGGAAGCACAGATACGCAGTATTTT.